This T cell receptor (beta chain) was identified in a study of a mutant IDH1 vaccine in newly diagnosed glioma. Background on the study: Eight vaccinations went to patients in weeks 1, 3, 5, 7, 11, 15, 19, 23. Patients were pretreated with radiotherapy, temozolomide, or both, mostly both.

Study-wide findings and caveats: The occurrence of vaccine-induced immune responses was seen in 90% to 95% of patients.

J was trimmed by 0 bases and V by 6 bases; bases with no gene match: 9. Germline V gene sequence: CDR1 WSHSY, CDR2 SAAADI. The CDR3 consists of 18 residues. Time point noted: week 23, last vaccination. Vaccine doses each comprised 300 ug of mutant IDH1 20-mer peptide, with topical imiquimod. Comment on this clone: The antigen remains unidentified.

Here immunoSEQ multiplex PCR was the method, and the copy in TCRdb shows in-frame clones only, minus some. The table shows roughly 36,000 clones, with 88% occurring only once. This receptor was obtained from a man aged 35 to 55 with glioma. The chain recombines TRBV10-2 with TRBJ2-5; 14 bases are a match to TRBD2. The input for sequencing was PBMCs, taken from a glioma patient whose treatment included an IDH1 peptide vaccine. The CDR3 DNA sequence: TGCGCCAGCAGGAAGGGACTAGCGGGGGCTACATACCAAGAGACCCAGTACTTC. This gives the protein CASRKGLAGATYQETQYF.